The next 10 T cell receptor beta chains were all read from a single sample in a study of cytotoxic CD8 clonotypes in ibrutinib-treated CLL. Assay used: immunoSEQ multiplex PCR; TCRdb lists only in-frame clones, some missing. Here the sample spans roughly 300,000 clones, roughly 76% being singletons. The source was PBMCs, collected at disease progression, from a patient treated with ibrutinib. The receptors were sampled from a human donor with chronic lymphocytic leukemia.

In its sample, this clone was seen once. The gene calls are TRBV7-6 and TRBJ1-4; a possible D gene is TRBD1 (5 bases). V lost 2 bases and J 4 bases, leaving 11 bases between the germline ends. In germline, CDR1 is SGHVS, CDR2 FNYEAQ. The CDR3 length is 15 residues. For the CDR3, the DNA is TGTGCCAGCAGCTTATATCCAGGGATTAATGAAAAACTGTTTTTT. Translated: CASSLYPGINEKLFF.

This chain uses TRBV7-9 with TRBJ1-6; D is ambiguous. The V end lost 5 bases, the J end lost 6 bases, and 5 bases lay between the germline ends. Germline CDR1 is SEHNR and CDR2 is FQNEAQ (reference sequence). The CDR3 is 12 residues long. The CDR3 region is CASSIVNSPLHF. The CDR3 nucleotides are TGTGCCAGCAGCATTGTTAATTCACCCCTCCACTTT.

The rearrangement joins TRBV28 to TRBJ2-1; D unresolved. Germline lookup yields CDR1 MDHEN and CDR2 SYDVKM. V was shortened by 6 bases and J by 4 bases, with 7 bases between the two germline ends. The CDR3 is made up of 12 amino acids. The CDR3 nucleotides are TGTGCCAGCAGGTCCAGATACAATGAGCAGTTCTTC. This codes for CASRSRYNEQFF.

This clone was counted between two and nine times. V gene TRBV18 combines with J gene TRBJ1-4; D gene unclear. Germline lookup yields CDR1 KGHSH and CDR2 LQKENI. The length of the CDR3 is 14 residues. Trimming took 4 bases from V and 6 from J, leaving 12 bases between them. Written as DNA, the CDR3 is TGTGCCAGCTCACGCCAGAGGGAAGATGAAAAACTGTTTTTT. It codes for CASSRQREDEKLFF.

V gene TRBV10-1 combines with J gene TRBJ1-1; 11 bases agree with TRBD1. Germline V lookup: CDR1 WNHNN, CDR2 SYGVQD (reference sequence). The J segment lost 5 bases and the V segment lost 6 bases, leaving 2 bases of the junction unmatched. This CDR3 is 13 amino acids long. The CDR3 sequence: CASRGQGGTEAFF. The CDR3, as DNA: TGCGCCAGCAGGGGACAGGGGGGTACTGAAGCTTTCTTT.

This clone was recorded a few times. The chain is built from TRBV2 and TRBJ1-1; the D gene is possibly TRBD1 (6 bases). Trimming pared 6 bases from V and 7 bases from J, leaving 12 bases between. The CDR3 runs to 12 residues. Looked up from germline, CDR1 is SNHLY and CDR2 is FYNNEI. CDR3 DNA: TGTGCCAGCAGAACAGGGCAGGATGAAGCTTTCTTT. It translates to CASRTGQDEAFF.

The genes are TRBV6-6 and TRBJ2-4; D not certain. The CDR3 has 15 residues. Germline lookup yields CDR1 MNHNY and CDR2 SVGAGI (reference sequence). The V end was cut by 5 bases, the J end by 5 bases, with 16 bases between. The CDR3 bases are TGTGCCAGCAGTCCCCCTGGTGGGAACCAAAACATTCAGTACTTC. Its protein is CASSPPGGNQNIQYF.

This clone was seen once. The CDR3 loop reads CASSLGTSGRGAQYF. Written as DNA, the CDR3 is TGTGCCAGCAGCTTGGGGACTAGCGGGAGGGGTGCGCAGTATTTT. The gene calls are TRBV9 and TRBJ2-3; 16 nucleotides agree with TRBD2. This CDR3 region has 15 residues. Germline trimming cut 4 bases from V and 10 bases from J; bases unmatched to any gene: 6. CDR1 is SGDLS, CDR2 YYNGEE, per germline.

The sample holds a few counts of this clone. The chain has TRBV19 and TRBJ2-1; D is uncertain. The CDR3 runs to 15 residues. Trimming stripped 6 bases from V and 5 bases from J, with 17 bases between. CDR1 is LNHDA, CDR2 SQIVND, per germline (reference sequence). The CDR3 protein is CASSTNWGIDNEQFF. The CDR3 region has the DNA TGTGCCAGTAGCACCAATTGGGGAATCGACAATGAGCAGTTCTTC.

The chain combines TRBV5-8 with TRBJ1-5; 9 bases are shared with TRBD1. Losses at the gene ends were 2 bases for V and 5 bases for J; bases not matched to a gene: 5. The length of the CDR3 is 15 residues. Germline V gene lookup returns CDR1 SGHTS and CDR2 YDEGEE. The CDR3: CASSLNRGPHQPQHF. The CDR3 DNA follows: TGTGCCAGCAGCTTAAACAGGGGGCCCCATCAGCCCCAGCATTTT.